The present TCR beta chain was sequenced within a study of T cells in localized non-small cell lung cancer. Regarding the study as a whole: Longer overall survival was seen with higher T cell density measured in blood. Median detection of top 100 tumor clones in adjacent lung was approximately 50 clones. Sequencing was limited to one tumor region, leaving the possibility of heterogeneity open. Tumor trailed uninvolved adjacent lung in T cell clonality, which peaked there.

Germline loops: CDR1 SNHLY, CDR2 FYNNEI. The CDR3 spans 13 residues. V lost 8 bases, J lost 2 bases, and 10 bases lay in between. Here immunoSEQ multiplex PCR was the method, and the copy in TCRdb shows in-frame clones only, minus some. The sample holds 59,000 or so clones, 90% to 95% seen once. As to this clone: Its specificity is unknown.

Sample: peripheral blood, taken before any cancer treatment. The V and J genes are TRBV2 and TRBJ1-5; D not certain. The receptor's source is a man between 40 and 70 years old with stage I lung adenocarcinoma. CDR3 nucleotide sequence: TGTGCCAGCTCTCAGGCAGGCAATCAGCCCCAGCATTTT. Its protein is CASSQAGNQPQHF.